This TCR beta chain was captured by sequencing in a study of shared clonotypes between healthy human individuals (TCRdb year 2020). Background on the whole study: The cohort included a few men and a couple of women between 18 and 49 years of age. Libraries were prepared and TCR repertoires were sequenced by different laboratories using diverse techniques, in order to increase sequencing depth and limit assay-specific biases. Each donor's leukapheresis produced roughly between roughly 0.85 and 10 billion PBMCs. To estimate repertoire size and how much clonotype sharing occurs between individuals, the study deeply sequenced the blood TCR repertoires of 5 or 6 healthy adults. For each donor, three plates each were used for CD4 naive and CD4 memory, two plates were used for CD8 naive, and one plate was used for CD8 memory. The paper as a whole reports these results and caveats: The small number of donors limited the genetic and exposure-history diversity represented. Rarefaction of sorted-subset datasets indicated incomplete sequencing despite the large sequencing depth. Only blood was sampled, and tissue TCR repertoires likely differ from those in blood. Estimated clonotype richness was generally larger for naive than for memory subsets. Pairwise subsampling led to the expectation that sequencing depth would affect the degree of clonotype sharing among donors. Compared with non-shared clonotypes, clonotypes shared by all four sorted-subset donors had higher generation probabilities. When a few donors were compared, the shared fraction of clonotypes was about 5% for naive CD4, roughly 3.4% for naive CD8, 2% to 2.5% for memory CD4, and less than 0.5% for memory CD8.

CDR1 and CDR2, looked up from the germline V gene, are MDHEN and SYDVKM. V is cut by 6 bases and J by 7 bases, and the space between the germline ends is 10 bases. The CDR3 goes from the cysteine to the phenylalanine over 12 residues. Here the CDR3 DNA is all that survives: 36 bases in frame from base 1. Using the deep immunoSEQ assay, multiplex PCR amplified TCR CDR3 regions from genomic DNA. For each cell subset, the extracted genomic DNA was distributed evenly across all wells of several immunoSEQ 96-well plates, and each plate served as one replicate. For sorted subsets, approximately 210 ng genomic DNA, equal to about 30,000 T cell genomes, was loaded into each replicate PCR. Purified libraries were measured with a Qubit 3.0 fluorometer, size-checked on a Bioanalyzer 2100, and measured again with the KAPA Library Quantification kit. Every immunoSEQ 96-well plate was sequenced on a separate single-read 150-cycle Illumina NextSeq 550 flow cell. Per the authors' processing: Because the immunoSEQ output held only junctional sequences and lacked quality scores, the filtering could not match the filtering applied to full-length reads. To assign V/J genes and CDR3, sequences were annotated against IMGT germline references using PyIR, a Python wrapper for IgBLAST v1.9. Reads with weak V/J assignments (E-value above 1e-6), missing CDR3, stop codons, out-of-frame junctions, or ambiguous translated residues were removed. V3J clonotypes were defined as sequences sharing the same inferred V gene, J gene, and CDR3 amino acid sequence. Percentage overlap between repertoires was computed as shared unique clonotypes divided by the size of the smaller repertoire. RTK rarefaction, the Chao1 estimator, and Recon v2.1 estimates of unobserved clonotypes were used to assess repertoire richness. OLGA was used to compute generation probabilities for all TCRbeta clonotypes that the gDNA method yielded from a handful of donors. In its TCRdb copy, this immuneACCESS table keeps in-frame sequences only and misses some clones. Where compared with another copy, unresolved V genes explain less than half of these, and the others have no known cause. That table supplies the V and J calls and clone size; D and trimming were determined from the DNA. Within this sample are 1.5 million to 1.9 million clones, with 95% to 99% of them counted one time only. The ten largest clones take up less than 0.55% of the sample.

As to this clone: Its cognate antigen has yet to be identified. The input lacks base qualities; no much larger clone sits a single base away.

The donors were healthy, HIV-negative adults with no recently reported acute infections or vaccinations. Every donor was a Caucasian adult living in Nashville, Tennessee, USA. CD4+ T cells were enriched by magnetic negative selection; naive cells were then positively selected on CD45RA, and the negative fraction formed the memory subset. Blood was collected by leukapheresis, and PBMCs were isolated by Ficoll-Histopaque density gradient centrifugation and then cryopreserved in liquid nitrogen vapor phase. Analytical flow cytometry was used to check the purity and quantity of every magnetically sorted T cell population. From each sorted fraction, genomic DNA was isolated and quantified by UV absorbance on a Nanodrop 2000c.

The sample comprised naive CD4+ T cells sorted from blood. According to the study, the label for this sample's cell subset or site signals: CD45RA+ positively selected. This sequence uses TRBV28 and TRBJ1-5; D gene: possibly TRBD1, on 6 matching bases. This sequence was found in a man aged 25 to 40 in good health. The CDR3 amino acid sequence is: CASRQGGQPQHF. The DNA sequence is TGTGCCAGCAGACAGGGTGGACAGCCCCAGCATTTT.